This is a list of T cell receptor beta chains from one sample in a study of shared T cell receptors in the human thymus. Sequenced by immunoSEQ multiplex PCR; TCRdb stores in-frame clones only, minus some. Of about 380,000 clones listed, around 93% were seen once; the top ten hold approximately 0.02%. The material sequenced was thymocytes. Receptor source: a human donor. Each CDR3 is given with its conserved first and last residue. The D gene is left open where the match is weak. Clone size appears in some rows only: once, few, many, or a class for an expanded clone.

d_gene | j_gene | v_gene | abundance | CDR3aa | CDR3nt
. | TRBJ2-5 | TRBV28 | . | CASSLRAREETQYF | TGTGCCAGCAGTTTAAGGGCCAGAGAAGAGACCCAGTACTTC
. | TRBJ1-2 | TRBV4-1 | . | CASSQDFRGGYGYTF | TGCGCCAGCAGCCAAGATTTTCGGGGCGGCTATGGCTACACCTTC
TRBD1 | TRBJ1-1 | TRBV6-5 | . | CASSFGQANTEAFF | TGTGCCAGCAGTTTCGGACAGGCCAACACTGAAGCTTTCTTT
. | TRBJ1-2 | TRBV6-6 | few | CASSYSAPSRNGYTF | TGTGCCAGCAGTTACTCGGCCCCAAGCCGTAATGGCTACACCTTC
TRBD2 | TRBJ2-5 | TRBV27 | . | CASSQLGLAGAQETQYF | TGTGCCAGCAGTCAACTAGGACTAGCGGGAGCCCAAGAGACCCAGTACTTC
TRBD2 | TRBJ2-1 | TRBV30 | . | CASQPGLAGGGEQFF | TGTGCCTCGCAACCGGGACTAGCGGGAGGGGGTGAGCAGTTCTTC
. | TRBJ2-1 | TRBV4-1 | . | CASSGTPRRHRDEQFF | TGCGCCAGCAGCGGAACCCCGCGACGCCACCGGGATGAGCAGTTCTTC
. | TRBJ2-7 | TRBV5-8 | . | CASSFWGHGGRNYEQYF | TGTGCCAGCAGCTTTTGGGGTCACGGGGGAAGGAACTACGAGCAGTACTTC
. | TRBJ1-1 | TRBV6-1 | . | CASSEDSEAFF | TGTGCCAGCAGTGAGGACAGTGAAGCTTTCTTT
. | TRBJ2-7 | TRBV20-1 | . | CSASGRGYF | TGCAGTGCTAGTGGGAGAGGGTACTTC
. | TRBJ2-7 | TRBV28 | once | CASSIGRTSYEQYF | TGTGCCAGCAGCATTGGACGGACTTCCTACGAGCAGTACTTC
. | TRBJ1-3 | TRBV18 | . | CASSLDAPGNTIYF | TGTGCCAGCTCACTTGATGCCCCTGGAAACACCATATATTTT
TRBD1 | TRBJ2-6 | TRBV4-1 | . | CASSQGQGAQWALSGANVLTF | TGCGCCAGCAGCCAAGGACAGGGGGCCCAATGGGCTCTCTCTGGGGCCAACGTCCTGACTTTC
. | TRBJ1-3 | TRBV27 | . | CASSLSRGGVSGNTIYF | TGTGCCAGCAGTTTATCTCGCGGGGGTGTTTCTGGAAACACCATATATTTT
. | TRBJ1-5 | TRBV6-1 | . | CASSVPRFSNQPQHF | TGTGCCAGCAGTGTTCCCAGGTTTAGCAATCAGCCCCAGCATTTT
TRBD2 | TRBJ2-7 | TRBV27 | . | CASSRWGAGGISYEQYF | TGTGCCAGCAGCCGGTGGGGAGCGGGGGGAATATCCTACGAGCAGTACTTC
. | TRBJ1-5 | TRBV7-2 | . | CASSLVPGLGQPQHF | TGTGCCAGCAGCTTAGTACCGGGCTTGGGTCAGCCCCAGCATTTT
TRBD2 | TRBJ2-2 | TRBV11-2 | . | CASSLRGPGLANTGELFF | TGTGCCAGCAGCTTAAGGGGACCGGGACTAGCAAACACCGGGGAGCTGTTTTTT
. | TRBJ2-7 | TRBV30 | . | CAWSKIYFYEQYF | TGTGCCTGGAGTAAAATCTACTTCTACGAGCAGTACTTC
. | TRBJ2-1 | TRBV6-1 | . | CASSERKRPWGEQFF | TGTGCCAGCAGTGAAAGGAAGCGGCCTTGGGGTGAGCAGTTCTTC
. | TRBJ2-7 | TRBV5-1 | . | CASSRSPRDAGHEQYF | TGCGCCAGCAGCCGCTCCCCTCGGGACGCTGGGCACGAGCAGTACTTC
TRBD1 | TRBJ2-2 | TRBV19 | . | CASSHRWGQGYTGELFF | TGTGCCAGTAGCCACCGGTGGGGACAGGGATACACCGGGGAGCTGTTTTTT
. | TRBJ1-2 | TRBV5-6 | . | CASSLVGPGHPNYGYTF | TGTGCCAGCAGCTTGGTAGGCCCCGGCCACCCTAACTATGGCTACACCTTC
TRBD2 | TRBJ2-7 | TRBV28 | . | CASSLPQLLAGGLLFDEQYF | TGTGCCAGCAGCCTCCCCCAATTACTAGCGGGAGGGCTGTTATTCGACGAGCAGTACTTC
TRBD2 | TRBJ2-7 | TRBV28 | . | CASSFPPWTSGRTSPYEQYF | TGTGCCAGCAGTTTCCCCCCCTGGACTAGCGGGAGGACATCTCCCTACGAGCAGTACTTC
. | TRBJ2-3 | TRBV5-1 | . | CASSLRFLNTQYF | TGCGCCAGCAGCTTGCGGTTCTTGAATACGCAGTATTTT
. | TRBJ2-1 | TRBV30 | . | CAWSVADSSYNEQFF | TGTGCCTGGAGTGTAGCGGATAGCTCCTACAATGAGCAGTTCTTC
. | TRBJ2-7 | TRBV27 | . | CASSFSTGVGEQYF | TGTGCCAGCAGTTTCTCTACGGGAGTCGGCGAGCAGTACTTC
. | TRBJ2-2 | TRBV11-2 | . | CASSRGLMDGELFF | TGTGCCAGCAGCCGGGGACTTATGGACGGGGAGCTGTTTTTT
TRBD2 | TRBJ2-3 | TRBV4-1 | . | CASSPRSTSGRAETDTQYF | TGCGCCAGCAGCCCTCGCTCGACTAGCGGGAGGGCTGAAACAGATACGCAGTATTTT
. | TRBJ1-4 | TRBV27 | . | CASSLHVSGNNEKLFF | TGTGCCAGCAGTTTACATGTGTCGGGGAATAATGAAAAACTGTTTTTT
. | TRBJ1-3 | TRBV19 | . | CASSMRDSGNTIYF | TGTGCCAGTAGTATGAGGGACTCTGGAAACACCATATATTTT
. | TRBJ2-1 | TRBV12-5 | . | CASGPTVDEQFF | TGTGCTAGTGGCCCTACTGTGGATGAGCAGTTCTTC
TRBD1 | TRBJ1-5 | TRBV5-8 | . | CASSGDRKPNSNQPQHF | TGTGCCAGCAGCGGGGACAGAAAACCGAATAGCAATCAGCCCCAGCATTTT
TRBD2 | TRBJ2-1 | TRBV2 | . | CASSEGSGSLNEQFF | TGTGCCAGCAGTGAAGGCAGCGGGAGTCTAAATGAGCAGTTCTTC